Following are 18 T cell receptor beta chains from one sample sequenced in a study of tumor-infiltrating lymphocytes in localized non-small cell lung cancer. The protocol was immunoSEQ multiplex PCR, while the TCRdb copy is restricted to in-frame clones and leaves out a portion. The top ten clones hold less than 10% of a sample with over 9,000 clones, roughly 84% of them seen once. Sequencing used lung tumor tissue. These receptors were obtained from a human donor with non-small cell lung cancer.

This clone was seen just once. CDR3 in amino acids: CSARNLYEQYF. The CDR3 DNA follows: TGCAGTGCTAGGAATCTCTACGAGCAGTACTTC. The gene calls are TRBV20-1 and TRBJ2-7; D gene unclear. Germline lookup yields CDR1 DFQATT and CDR2 SNEGSKA (reference sequence). Trimming removed 3 bases from V and 3 bases from J, with 6 bases in between. The CDR3 has 11 amino acids.

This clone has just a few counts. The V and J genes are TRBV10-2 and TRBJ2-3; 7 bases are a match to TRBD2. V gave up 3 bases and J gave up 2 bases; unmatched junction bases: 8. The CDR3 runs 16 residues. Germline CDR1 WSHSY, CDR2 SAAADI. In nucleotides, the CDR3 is TGCGCCAGCAGTGACAGGTGGGGGGGAAACACAGATACGCAGTATTTT. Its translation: CASSDRWGGNTDTQYF.

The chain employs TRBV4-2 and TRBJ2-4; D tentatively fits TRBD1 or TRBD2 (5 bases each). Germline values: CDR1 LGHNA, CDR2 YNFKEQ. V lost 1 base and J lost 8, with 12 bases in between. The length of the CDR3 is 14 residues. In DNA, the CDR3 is TGTGCCAGCAGCCAAGCAAGGGACGTGGACATTCAGTACTTC. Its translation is CASSQARDVDIQYF.

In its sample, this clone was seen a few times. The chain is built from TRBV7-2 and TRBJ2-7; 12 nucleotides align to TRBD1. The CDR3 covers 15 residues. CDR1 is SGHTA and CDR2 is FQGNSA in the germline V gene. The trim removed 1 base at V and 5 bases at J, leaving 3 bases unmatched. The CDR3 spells CASSLVGQGANEQYF. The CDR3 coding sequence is TGTGCCAGCAGCTTAGTGGGACAGGGGGCTAACGAGCAGTACTTC. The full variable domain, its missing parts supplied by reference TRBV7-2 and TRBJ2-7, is GAGVSQSPSNKVTEKGKDVELRCDPISGHTALYWYRQSLGQGLEFLIYFQGNSAPDKSGLPSDRFSAERTGGSVSTLTIQRTQQEDSAVYLCASSLVGQGANEQYFGPGTRLTVT.

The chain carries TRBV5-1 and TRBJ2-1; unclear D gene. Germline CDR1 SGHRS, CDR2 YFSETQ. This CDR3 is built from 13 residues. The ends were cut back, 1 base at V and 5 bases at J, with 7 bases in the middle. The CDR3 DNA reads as TGCGCCAGCAGCTTGAACACCAACAATGAGCAGTTCTTC. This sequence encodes CASSLNTNNEQFF.

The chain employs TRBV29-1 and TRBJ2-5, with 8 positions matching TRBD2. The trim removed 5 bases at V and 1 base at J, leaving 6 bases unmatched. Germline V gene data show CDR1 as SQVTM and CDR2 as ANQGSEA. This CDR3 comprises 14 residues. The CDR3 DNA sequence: TGCAGCGTTACTCTAGCGGGTTCCCAAGAGACCCAGTACTTC. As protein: CSVTLAGSQETQYF.

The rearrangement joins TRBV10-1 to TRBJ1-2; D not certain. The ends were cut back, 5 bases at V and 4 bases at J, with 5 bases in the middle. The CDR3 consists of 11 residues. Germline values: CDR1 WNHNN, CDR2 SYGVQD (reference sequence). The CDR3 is CASSTTYGYTF. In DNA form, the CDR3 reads TGCGCCAGCAGTACGACCTATGGCTACACCTTC.

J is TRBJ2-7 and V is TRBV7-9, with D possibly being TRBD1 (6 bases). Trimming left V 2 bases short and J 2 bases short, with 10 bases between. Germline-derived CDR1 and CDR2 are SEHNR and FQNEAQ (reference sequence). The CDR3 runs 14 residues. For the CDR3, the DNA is TGTGCCAGCAGCTTATCGGGACACCCCTACGAGCAGTACTTC. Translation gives CASSLSGHPYEQYF.

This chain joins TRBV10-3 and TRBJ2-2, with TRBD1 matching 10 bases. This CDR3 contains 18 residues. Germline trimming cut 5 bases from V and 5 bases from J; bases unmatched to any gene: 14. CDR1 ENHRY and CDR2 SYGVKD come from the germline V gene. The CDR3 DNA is TGTGCCATCAGTTACCCGGGACAGGGGTCTCTTCCGACCGGGGAGCTGTTTTTT. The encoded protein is CAISYPGQGSLPTGELFF.

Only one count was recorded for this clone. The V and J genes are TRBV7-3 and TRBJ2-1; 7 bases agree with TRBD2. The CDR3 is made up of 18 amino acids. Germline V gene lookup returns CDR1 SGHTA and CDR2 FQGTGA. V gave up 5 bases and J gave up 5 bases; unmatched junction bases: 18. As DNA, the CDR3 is TGTGCCAGCAGCGTCGGTGGTAGCGGGCTACGTCCGAACAATGAGCAGTTCTTC. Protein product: CASSVGGSGLRPNNEQFF.

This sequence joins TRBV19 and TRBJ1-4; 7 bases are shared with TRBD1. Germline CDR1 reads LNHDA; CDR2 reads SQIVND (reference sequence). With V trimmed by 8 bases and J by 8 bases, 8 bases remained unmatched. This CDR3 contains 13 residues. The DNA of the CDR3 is TGTGCCAGTTCCCGACAGGGTTCGGAAAAACTGTTTTTT. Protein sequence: CASSRQGSEKLFF.

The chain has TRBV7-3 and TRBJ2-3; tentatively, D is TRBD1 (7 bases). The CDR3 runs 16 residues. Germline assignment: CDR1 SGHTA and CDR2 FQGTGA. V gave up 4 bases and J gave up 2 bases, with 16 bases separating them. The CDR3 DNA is TGTGCCAGCAGCTCGCTTCAGGGGGGCCTCACAGATACGCAGTATTTT. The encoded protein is CASSSLQGGLTDTQYF.

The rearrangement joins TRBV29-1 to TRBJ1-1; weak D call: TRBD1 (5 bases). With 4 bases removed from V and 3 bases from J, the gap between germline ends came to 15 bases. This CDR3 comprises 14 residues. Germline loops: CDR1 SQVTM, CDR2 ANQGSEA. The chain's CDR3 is CSVAPLTGDTEAFF. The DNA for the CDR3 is TGCAGCGTTGCCCCCTTAACGGGGGACACTGAAGCTTTCTTT.

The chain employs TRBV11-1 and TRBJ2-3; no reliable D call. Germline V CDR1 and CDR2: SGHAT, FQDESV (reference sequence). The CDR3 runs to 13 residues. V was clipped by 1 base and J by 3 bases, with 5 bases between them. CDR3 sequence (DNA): TGTGCCAGCAGCTTAGACCGGACAGATACGCAGTATTTT. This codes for CASSLDRTDTQYF.

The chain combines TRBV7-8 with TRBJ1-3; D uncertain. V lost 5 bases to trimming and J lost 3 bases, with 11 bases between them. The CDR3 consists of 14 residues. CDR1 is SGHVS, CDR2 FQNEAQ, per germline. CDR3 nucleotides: TGTGCCAGCAGCCCTCAGCTTGGTGGAAACACCATATATTTT. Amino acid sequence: CASSPQLGGNTIYF.

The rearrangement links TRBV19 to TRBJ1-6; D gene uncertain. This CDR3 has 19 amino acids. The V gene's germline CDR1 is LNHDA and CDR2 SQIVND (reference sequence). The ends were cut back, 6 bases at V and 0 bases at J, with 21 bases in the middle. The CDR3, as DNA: TGTGCCAGTAGGAGGGCCTTTTTGGAAGGGAGCTCCTATAATTCACCCCTCCACTTT. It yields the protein CASRRAFLEGSSYNSPLHF.

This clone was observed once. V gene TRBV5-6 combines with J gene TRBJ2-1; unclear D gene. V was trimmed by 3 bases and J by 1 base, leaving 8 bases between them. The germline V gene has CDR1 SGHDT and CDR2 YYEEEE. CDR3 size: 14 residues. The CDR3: CASSYWGSYNEQFF. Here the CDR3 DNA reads TGTGCCAGCAGCTACTGGGGATCCTACAATGAGCAGTTCTTC. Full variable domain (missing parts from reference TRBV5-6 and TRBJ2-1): DAGVTQSPTHLIKTRGQQVTLRCSPKSGHDTVSWYQQALGQGPQFIFQYYEEEERQRGNFPDRFSGHQFPNYSSELNVNALLLGDSALYLCASSYWGSYNEQFFGPGTRLTVL.

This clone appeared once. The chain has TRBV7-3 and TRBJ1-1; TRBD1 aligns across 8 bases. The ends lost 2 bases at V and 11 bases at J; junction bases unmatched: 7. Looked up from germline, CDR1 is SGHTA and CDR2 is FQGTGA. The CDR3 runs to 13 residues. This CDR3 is CASSLLTGGEAFF. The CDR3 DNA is TGTGCCAGCAGCTTACTTACAGGGGGAGAGGCTTTCTTT.